These 5 T cell receptor beta chains originate from one sample sequenced in a study of T cells in Graves' hyperthyroidism and ophthalmopathy. TCR beta CDR3 regions were amplified from RNA. HTBI primers drove first-round RT-PCR of the TCR CDR3. TCRdb re-analysed the multiplex PCR reads in MiXCR, keeping a single row per CDR3 protein. The data show some 200,000 distinct CDR3 sequences, 15% to 20% seen once. The sample taken for sequencing was blood. The receptors come from a man aged 45-65 years with Graves' hyperthyroidism.

This clonotype came up many times. The J gene is TRBJ2-7, the V gene TRBV20-1, with TRBD1 matching 9 bases. From germline, CDR1 is DFQATT and CDR2 SNEGSKA (reference sequence). With V trimmed by 5 bases and J by 2 bases, 7 bases remained unmatched. The CDR3 extends over 14 amino acids. The DNA for the CDR3 is TGCAGTGCTGGTAACAACAGGGGGCCCTACGAGCAGTACTTC. It is translated as CSAGNNRGPYEQYF.

In its sample, this clonotype was seen many times. V is TRBV7-2 and J is TRBJ1-2; tentative D call: TRBD1 (6 bases). The CDR3 is 15 residues long. The ends were cut back, 1 base at V and 3 bases at J, with 12 bases in the middle. In germline, CDR1 is SGHTA, CDR2 FQGNSA. The CDR3 sequence is CASSLDRDIHYGYTF. The CDR3 nucleotides read TGTGCCAGCAGCTTAGACCGGGACATACACTATGGCTACACCTTC.

J is TRBJ2-7 and V is TRBV28; 7 nucleotides agree with TRBD1. The CDR3 spans 14 residues. The germline CDR1 and CDR2 sequences are MDHEN and SYDVKM. V lost 5 bases, J lost 5 bases, and 9 bases stayed unmatched. The CDR3 sequence is CASSIITGAHEQYF. CDR3 sequence (DNA): TGTGCCAGCAGTATCATTACAGGGGCCCACGAGCAGTACTTC.

The V gene is TRBV5-1, the J gene TRBJ2-1; TRBD2 aligns across 12 bases. CDR3 length: 15 residues. Germline V CDR1 and CDR2: SGHRS, YFSETQ. The J segment lost 8 bases and the V segment lost 3 bases, leaving 6 bases of the junction unmatched. The CDR3 DNA is TGCGCCAGCAGCTGGACGACTAGCGGGAGTTATGAGCAGTTCTTC. Translating it yields CASSWTTSGSYEQFF.

Only a few counts were recorded for this clonotype. The genes are TRBV14 and TRBJ2-3; weak D call: TRBD2 (5 bases). The CDR3 consists of 15 residues. V was cut by 1 base and J by 6 bases, with 14 bases left in between. Germline V lookup: CDR1 SGHDN, CDR2 FVKESK. The DNA of the CDR3 is TGTGCCAGCAGCCAAGTTGCAGGATCGGGGGATACGCAGTATTTT. Protein: CASSQVAGSGDTQYF.